A selection of T cell receptor beta chains follows, all from one sample in a study of blood T cell repertoires in COVID-19. Libraries were prepared by immunoSEQ multiplex PCR; TCRdb keeps only in-frame clonotypes and omits some of them. This sample has roughly 350,000 clones, with almost 90% found just once. Sequenced: peripheral blood. The receptors originated from a woman aged 70-85 years with COVID-19, enrolled during active disease. The CDR3 runs from the conserved cysteine through the conserved F or W. A D gene is named only where the DNA matches it firmly. Rows give clone size only sometimes, using once, few, many, or a class for an expanded clone.

abundance | d_gene | j_gene | v_gene | CDR3aa | CDR3nt
NA | NA | TRBJ1-2 | TRBV6-5 | CASSYIGVDGYTF | TGTGCCAGCAGTTACATAGGGGTGGATGGCTACACCTTC
NA | TRBD1 | TRBJ1-4 | TRBV5-5 | CASSPPPGQGGEKLFF | TGTGCCAGCAGCCCCCCTCCGGGACAGGGAGGTGAAAAACTGTTTTTT
few | TRBD2 | TRBJ2-2 | TRBV5-4 | CASSFRGGTGELFF | TGTGCCAGCAGCTTTCGGGGGGGCACCGGGGAGCTGTTTTTT
NA | TRBD1 | TRBJ2-2 | TRBV4-1 | CASSSPGQGAGELFF | TGCGCCAGCAGCTCACCGGGACAGGGGGCCGGGGAGCTGTTTTTT
NA | TRBD1 | TRBJ1-1 | TRBV10-3 | CATRDRGLNTEAFF | TGTGCCACTCGGGACAGGGGGCTGAACACTGAAGCTTTCTTT
NA | TRBD2 | TRBJ2-2 | TRBV24-1 | CATSDLLAGAPGLGGELFF | TGTGCCACCAGTGATTTGCTAGCGGGGGCGCCAGGATTGGGCGGGGAGCTGTTTTTT
NA | NA | TRBJ1-6 | TRBV6-5 | CASSYQDNSPLHF | TGTGCCAGCAGTTACCAGGATAATTCACCCCTCCACTTT
NA | NA | TRBJ2-5 | TRBV6-5 | CASSYSVQTQETQYF | TGTGCCAGCAGTTACTCGGTACAGACCCAAGAGACCCAGTACTTC
NA | NA | TRBJ1-2 | TRBV6-5 | CASSWTKVGSNYGYTF | TGTGCCAGCAGTTGGACAAAAGTAGGATCTAACTATGGCTACACCTTC
NA | NA | TRBJ1-2 | TRBV7-9 | CASSLGPRDGYTF | TGTGCCAGCAGCTTAGGGCCCAGGGATGGCTACACCTTC
NA | TRBD2 | TRBJ2-3 | TRBV18 | CASSPSGGQTDTQYF | TGTGCCAGCTCACCCTCGGGGGGGCAAACAGATACGCAGTATTTT
NA | NA | TRBJ1-2 | TRBV5-1 | CASSLSGKDGYTF | TGCGCCAGCAGCTTGTCGGGGAAAGATGGCTACACCTTC
once | TRBD2 | TRBJ2-3 | TRBV30 | CAWSFGGEGDTQYF | TGTGCCTGGAGTTTCGGGGGGGAGGGAGATACGCAGTATTTT
once | NA | TRBJ1-2 | TRBV12-3/TRBV12-4 | CASARSLYGYTF | TGTGCCAGCGCCCGGTCCCTTTATGGCTACACCTTC
NA | TRBD1 | TRBJ2-7 | TRBV23-1 | CATKGTGVPYEQYF | TGCGCCACCAAAGGGACAGGGGTCCCCTACGAGCAGTACTTC
once | NA | TRBJ1-1 | TRBV3-1/TRBV3-2 | CASSPQGFGTEAFF | TGTGCCAGCAGCCCCCAGGGATTCGGGACTGAAGCTTTCTTT
NA | TRBD2 | TRBJ2-7 | TRBV27 | CASSPSSGGFYEQYF | TGTGCCAGCAGTCCAAGTAGCGGGGGATTCTACGAGCAGTACTTC
NA | NA | TRBJ1-1 | TRBV5-1 | CASSLGGSNTEAFF | TGCGCCAGCAGCTTGGGGGGCAGCAACACTGAAGCTTTCTTT
NA | NA | TRBJ1-2 | TRBV11-2 | CASSLGTLVEGGYTF | TGTGCCAGCAGCCTTGGGACACTCGTTGAGGGAGGCTACACCTTC
NA | NA | TRBJ1-2 | TRBV30 | CAWRLGGAPGYTF | TGTGCCTGGAGACTTGGGGGGGCGCCTGGCTACACCTTC
NA | TRBD2 | TRBJ2-7 | TRBV28 | CASSLAGDLEQYF | TGTGCCAGCAGCCTAGCGGGGGACCTCGAGCAGTACTTC
once | NA | TRBJ1-1 | TRBV7-9 | CASSFQVNTEAFF | TGTGCCAGCAGCTTTCAGGTGAACACTGAAGCTTTCTTT